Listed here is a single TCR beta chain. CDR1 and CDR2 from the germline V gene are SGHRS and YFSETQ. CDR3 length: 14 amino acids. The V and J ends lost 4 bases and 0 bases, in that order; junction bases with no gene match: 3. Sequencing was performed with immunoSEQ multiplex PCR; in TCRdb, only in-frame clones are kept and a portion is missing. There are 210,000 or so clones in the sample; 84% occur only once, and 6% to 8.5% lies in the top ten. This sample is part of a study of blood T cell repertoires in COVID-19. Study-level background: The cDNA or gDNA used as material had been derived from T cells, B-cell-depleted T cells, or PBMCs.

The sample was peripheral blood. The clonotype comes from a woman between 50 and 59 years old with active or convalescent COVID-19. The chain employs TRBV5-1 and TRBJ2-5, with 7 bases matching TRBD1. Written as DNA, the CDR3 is TGCGCCAGCAGCGTACAGGGGTACCAAGAGACCCAGTACTTC. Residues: CASSVQGYQETQYF. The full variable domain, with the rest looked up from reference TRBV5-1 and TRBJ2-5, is KAGVTQTPRYLIKTRGQQVTLSCSPISGHRSVSWYQQTPGQGLQFLFEYFSETQRNKGNFPGRFSGRQFSNSRSEMNVSTLELGDSALYLCASSVQGYQETQYFGPGTRLLVL.